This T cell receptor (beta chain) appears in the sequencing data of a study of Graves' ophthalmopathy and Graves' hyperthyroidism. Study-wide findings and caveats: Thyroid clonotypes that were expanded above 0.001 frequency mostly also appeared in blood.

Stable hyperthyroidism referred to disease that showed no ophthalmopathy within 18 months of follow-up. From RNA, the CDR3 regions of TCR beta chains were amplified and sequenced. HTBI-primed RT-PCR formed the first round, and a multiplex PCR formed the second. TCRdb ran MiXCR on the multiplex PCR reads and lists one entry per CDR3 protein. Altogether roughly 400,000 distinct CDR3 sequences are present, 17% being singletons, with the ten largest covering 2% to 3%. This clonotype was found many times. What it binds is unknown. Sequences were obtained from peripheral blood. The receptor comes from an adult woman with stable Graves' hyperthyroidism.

The chain's CDR3 is CSGSGNPNQPQHF. The DNA of the CDR3 is TGCAGTGGGTCGGGAAACCCCAATCAGCCCCAGCATTTT. The genes are TRBV20-1 and TRBJ1-5; D is undetermined. Germline V gene data show CDR1 as DFQATT and CDR2 as SNEGSKA (reference sequence). Trimming cost V 7 bases and J 3 bases, with 13 bases left between them. The CDR3 spans 13 residues.